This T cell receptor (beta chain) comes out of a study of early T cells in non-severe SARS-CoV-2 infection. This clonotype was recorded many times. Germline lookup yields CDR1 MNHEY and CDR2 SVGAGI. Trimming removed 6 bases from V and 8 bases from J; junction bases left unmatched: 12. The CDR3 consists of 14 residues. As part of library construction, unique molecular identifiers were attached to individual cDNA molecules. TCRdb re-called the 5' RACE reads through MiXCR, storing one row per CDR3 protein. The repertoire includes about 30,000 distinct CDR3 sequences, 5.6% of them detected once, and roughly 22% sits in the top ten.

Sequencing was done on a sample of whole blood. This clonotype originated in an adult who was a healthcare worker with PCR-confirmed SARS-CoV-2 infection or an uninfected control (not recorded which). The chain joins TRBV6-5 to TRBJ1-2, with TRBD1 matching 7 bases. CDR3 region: CASRPDRYGFGYTF. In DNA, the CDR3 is TGTGCCAGCAGACCGGACAGGTACGGCTTCGGCTACACCTTC.